The clone carrying this TCR beta chain appeared once. Its cognate antigen is unknown. The data belong to a study of T cell repertoires in cytomegalovirus infection. One entry per CDR3 protein results from TCRdb running MiXCR on the reads. The repertoire holds about 46,000 distinct CDR3 sequences, with about 19% as singletons. This CDR3 has 15 residues. V shed 3 bases, J shed 6 bases, and the junction held 9 bases outside the gene matches. The rearrangement links TRBV12-3 or TRBV12-4 to TRBJ2-7, with 9 bases matching TRBD1. This receptor was obtained from a human donor in good health (CMV status not recorded). Some clones in this sample may be carry-over from other donors' samples. This specimen was CD8+ T cells from cultured PBMCs, taken from culture after CMV antigen stimulation. CDR3 sequence reads: CASSFRGQGSIEQYF. The CDR3 DNA is TGTGCCAGCAGTTTTAGGGGACAGGGCTCAATCGAGCAGTACTTC.